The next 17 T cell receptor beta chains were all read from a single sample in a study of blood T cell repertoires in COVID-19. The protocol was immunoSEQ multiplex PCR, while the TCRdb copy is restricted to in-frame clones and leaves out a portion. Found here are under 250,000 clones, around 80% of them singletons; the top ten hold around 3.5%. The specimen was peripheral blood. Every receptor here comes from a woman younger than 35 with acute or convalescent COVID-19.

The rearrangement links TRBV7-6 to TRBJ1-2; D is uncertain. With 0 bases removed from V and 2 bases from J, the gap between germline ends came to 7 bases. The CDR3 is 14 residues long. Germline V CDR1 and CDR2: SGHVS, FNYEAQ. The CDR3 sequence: CASSLAGQNYGYTF. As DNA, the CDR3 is TGTGCCAGCAGCTTAGCGGGCCAGAACTATGGCTACACCTTC.

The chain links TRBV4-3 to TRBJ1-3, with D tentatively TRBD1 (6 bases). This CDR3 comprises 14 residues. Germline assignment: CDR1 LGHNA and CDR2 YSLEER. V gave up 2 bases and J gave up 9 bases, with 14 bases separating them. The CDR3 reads CASSQSAGVSTIYF. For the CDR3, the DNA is TGCGCCAGCAGCCAATCGGCAGGGGTGTCCACCATATATTTT.

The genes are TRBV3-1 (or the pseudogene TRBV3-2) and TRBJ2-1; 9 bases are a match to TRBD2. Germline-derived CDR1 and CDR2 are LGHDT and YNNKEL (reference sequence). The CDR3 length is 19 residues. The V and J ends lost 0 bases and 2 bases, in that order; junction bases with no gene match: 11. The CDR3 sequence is CASSQDGEGGRVPYNEQFF. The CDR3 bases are TGTGCCAGCAGCCAAGATGGTGAGGGCGGGAGGGTTCCCTACAATGAGCAGTTCTTC.

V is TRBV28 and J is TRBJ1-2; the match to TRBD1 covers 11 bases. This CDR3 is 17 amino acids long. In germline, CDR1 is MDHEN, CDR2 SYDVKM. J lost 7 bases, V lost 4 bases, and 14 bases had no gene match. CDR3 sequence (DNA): TGTGCCAGCAGTTCCCTAACCCCCGGGACAGGGGGAGGTGGCTACACCTTC. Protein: CASSSLTPGTGGGGYTF.

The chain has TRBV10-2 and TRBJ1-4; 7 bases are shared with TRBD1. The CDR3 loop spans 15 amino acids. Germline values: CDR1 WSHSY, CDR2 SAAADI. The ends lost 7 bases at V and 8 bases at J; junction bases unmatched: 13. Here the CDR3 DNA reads TGCGCCAGCACCCAGGGGGATATGACGGGGGAAAAACTGTTTTTT. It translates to CASTQGDMTGEKLFF.

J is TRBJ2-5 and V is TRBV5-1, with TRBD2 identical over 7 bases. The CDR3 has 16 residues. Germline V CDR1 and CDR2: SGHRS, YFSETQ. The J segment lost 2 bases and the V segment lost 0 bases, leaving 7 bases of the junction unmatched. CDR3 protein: CASSLGVSGRQETQYF. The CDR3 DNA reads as TGCGCCAGCAGCTTGGGGGTTAGCGGGCGTCAAGAGACCCAGTACTTC.

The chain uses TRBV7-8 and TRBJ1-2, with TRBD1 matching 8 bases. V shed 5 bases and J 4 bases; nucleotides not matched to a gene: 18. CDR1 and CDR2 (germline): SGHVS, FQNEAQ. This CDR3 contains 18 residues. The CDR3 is CASSRTVGQAPLGYGYTF. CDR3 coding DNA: TGTGCCAGCAGCCGAACGGTGGGACAGGCTCCACTTGGCTATGGCTACACCTTC.

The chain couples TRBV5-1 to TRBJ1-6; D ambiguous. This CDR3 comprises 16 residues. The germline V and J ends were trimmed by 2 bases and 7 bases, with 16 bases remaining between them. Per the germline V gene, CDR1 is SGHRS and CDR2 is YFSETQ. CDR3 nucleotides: TGCGCCAGCAGCTTTAGCCCGAAGACGGGGAATTCACCCCTCCACTTT. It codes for CASSFSPKTGNSPLHF.

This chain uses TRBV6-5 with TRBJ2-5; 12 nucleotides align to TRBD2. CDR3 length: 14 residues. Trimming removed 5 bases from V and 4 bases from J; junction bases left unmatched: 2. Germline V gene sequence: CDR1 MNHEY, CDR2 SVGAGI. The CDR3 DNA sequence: TGTGCCAGCAGTCCGGGACTAGCGGGAGAGACCCAGTACTTC. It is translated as CASSPGLAGETQYF.

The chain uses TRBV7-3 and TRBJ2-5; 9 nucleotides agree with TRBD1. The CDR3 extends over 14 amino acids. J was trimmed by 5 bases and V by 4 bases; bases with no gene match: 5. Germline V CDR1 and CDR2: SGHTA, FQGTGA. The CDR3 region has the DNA TGTGCCAGCAGCTCCACAGGGGGCTATGAGACCCAGTACTTC. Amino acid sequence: CASSSTGGYETQYF. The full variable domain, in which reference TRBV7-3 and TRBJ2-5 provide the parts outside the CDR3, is GAGVSQTPSNKVTEKGKYVELRCDPISGHTALYWYRQSLGQGPEFLIYFQGTGAADDSGLPNDRFFAVRPEGSVSTLKIQRTERGDSAVYLCASSSTGGYETQYFGPGTRLLVL.

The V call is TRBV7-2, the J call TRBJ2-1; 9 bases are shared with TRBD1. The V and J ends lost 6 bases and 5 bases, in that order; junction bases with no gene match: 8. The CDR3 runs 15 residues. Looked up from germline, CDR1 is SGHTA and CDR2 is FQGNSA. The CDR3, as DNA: TGTGCCAGCAGATCCCCGGGACAGGGCAACAATGAGCAGTTCTTC. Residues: CASRSPGQGNNEQFF.

CDR3 coding DNA: TGTGCCAGCAGCCAAGTGGGGCGGGGGACTGAAGCTTTCTTT. As protein: CASSQVGRGTEAFF. The chain is built from TRBV3-1 (or the pseudogene TRBV3-2) and TRBJ1-1, with a weak D call TRBD1 (5 bases). The CDR3 has 14 residues. Between the trimmed V and J ends, which lost 1 base and 5 bases, there was a span of 11 bases. Looked up from germline, CDR1 is LGHDT and CDR2 is YNNKEL (reference sequence).

CDR3 bases: TGTGCCAGTAGTAGTCTGTCCAATCAGCCCCAGCATTTT. Its protein product is CASSSLSNQPQHF. The chain combines TRBV19 with TRBJ1-5; unclear D gene. V lost 4 bases, J lost 3 bases, and 7 bases lay in between. Germline CDR1 LNHDA, CDR2 SQIVND (reference sequence). The CDR3 has 13 residues.

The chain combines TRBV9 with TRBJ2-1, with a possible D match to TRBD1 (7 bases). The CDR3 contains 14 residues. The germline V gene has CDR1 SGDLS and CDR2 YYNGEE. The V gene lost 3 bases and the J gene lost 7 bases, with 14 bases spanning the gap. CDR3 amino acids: CASSGGTAFNEQFF. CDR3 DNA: TGTGCCAGCAGCGGCGGGACAGCCTTTAATGAGCAGTTCTTC.

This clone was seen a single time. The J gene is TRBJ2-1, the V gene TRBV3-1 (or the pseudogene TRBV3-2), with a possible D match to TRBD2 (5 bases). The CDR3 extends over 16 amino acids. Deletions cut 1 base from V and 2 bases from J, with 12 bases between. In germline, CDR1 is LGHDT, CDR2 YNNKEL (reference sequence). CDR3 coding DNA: TGTGCCAGCAGCCAAGTTGGGGAGAAACCCTACAATGAGCAGTTCTTC. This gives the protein CASSQVGEKPYNEQFF.

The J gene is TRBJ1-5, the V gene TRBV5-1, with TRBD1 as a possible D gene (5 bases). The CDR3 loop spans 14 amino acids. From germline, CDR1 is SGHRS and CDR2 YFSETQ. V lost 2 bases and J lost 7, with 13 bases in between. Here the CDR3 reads CASSFLGGAQPQHF. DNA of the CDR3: TGCGCCAGCAGCTTCTTGGGGGGAGCGCAGCCCCAGCATTTT. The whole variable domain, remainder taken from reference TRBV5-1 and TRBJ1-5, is KAGVTQTPRYLIKTRGQQVTLSCSPISGHRSVSWYQQTPGQGLQFLFEYFSETQRNKGNFPGRFSGRQFSNSRSEMNVSTLELGDSALYLCASSFLGGAQPQHFGDGTRLSIL.

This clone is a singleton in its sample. The CDR3 reads CASRKGLAGGPGTQYF. For the CDR3, the DNA is TGTGCCAGCAGGAAGGGACTAGCGGGAGGGCCTGGGACCCAGTACTTC. This chain uses TRBV2 with TRBJ2-5; 16 bases fit TRBD2. V lost 6 bases and J lost 7; bases outside the gene matches: 8. Germline V CDR1 and CDR2: SNHLY, FYNNEI. The CDR3 sequence is 16 residues long.